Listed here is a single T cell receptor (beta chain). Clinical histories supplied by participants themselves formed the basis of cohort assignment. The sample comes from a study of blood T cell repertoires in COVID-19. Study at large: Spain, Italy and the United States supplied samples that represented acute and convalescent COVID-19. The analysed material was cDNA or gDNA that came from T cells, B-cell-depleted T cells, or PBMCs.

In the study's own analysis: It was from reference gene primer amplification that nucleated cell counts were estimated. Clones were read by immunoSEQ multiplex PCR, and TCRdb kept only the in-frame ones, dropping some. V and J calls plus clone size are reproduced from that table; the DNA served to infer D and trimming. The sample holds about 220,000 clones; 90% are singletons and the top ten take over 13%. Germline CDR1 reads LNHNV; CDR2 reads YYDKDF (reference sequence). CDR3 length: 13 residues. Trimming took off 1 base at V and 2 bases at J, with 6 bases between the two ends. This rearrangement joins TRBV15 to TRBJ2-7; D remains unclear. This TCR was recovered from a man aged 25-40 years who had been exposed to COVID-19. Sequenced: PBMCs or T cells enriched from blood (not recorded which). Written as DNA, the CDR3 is TGTGCCACCAGCAGAGTTGCAGCCTACGAGCAGTACTTC. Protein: CATSRVAAYEQYF. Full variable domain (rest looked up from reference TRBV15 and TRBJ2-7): DAMVIQNPRYQVTQFGKPVTLSCSQTLNHNVMYWYQQKSSQAPKLLFHYYDKDFNNEADTPDNFQSRRPNTSFCFLDIRSPGLGDTAMYLCATSRVAAYEQYFGPGTRLTVT.